Shown below are 8 T cell receptor beta chains from a single sample sequenced in a study of cytomegalovirus exposure and HLA in healthy donors. PCR used 60 Vbeta primers and 13 Jbeta primers. The table came from immunoSEQ multiplex PCR; TCRdb's copy has only in-frame clones and leaves some out. The profile shows about 82,000 clones, 10% of them singletons. What was sequenced was PBMCs. These receptors all stem from a man aged 55 to 70 in good health and CMV-seropositive.

The chain joins TRBV7-2 to TRBJ2-2; D gene uncertain. V shed 4 bases and J shed 1 base, with 7 bases lying between them. The length of the CDR3 is 14 residues. Germline values: CDR1 SGHTA, CDR2 FQGNSA. CDR3 coding DNA: TGTGCCAGCAGCTCTTACTTGAACACCGGGGAGCTGTTTTTT. Translation gives CASSSYLNTGELFF.

Only a few counts were recorded for this clone. The chain couples TRBV9 to TRBJ2-7; no clear D. The CDR3 runs to 14 residues. The V and J ends lost 4 bases and 3 bases respectively, with 14 bases between them. The germline CDR1 and CDR2 sequences are SGDLS and YYNGEE. DNA for the CDR3: TGTGCCAGCAGCTCCACCCCCGCACACTACGAGCAGTACTTC. Protein: CASSSTPAHYEQYF. The full variable domain, its missing parts supplied by reference TRBV9 and TRBJ2-7, is DSGVTQTPKHLITATGQRVTLRCSPRSGDLSVYWYQQSLDQGLQFLIQYYNGEERAKGNILERFSAQQFPDLHSELNLSSLELGDSALYFCASSSTPAHYEQYFGPGTRLTVT.

This clone has only a few counts. The genes are TRBV6-5 and TRBJ1-4, with 7 nucleotides matching TRBD1. The CDR3 sequence is 14 residues long. Germline values: CDR1 MNHEY, CDR2 SVGAGI. The junction had 6 bases not matched to a gene; V was cut back by 7 bases and J by 4 bases. This CDR3 reads CASTVDRSNEKLFF. Written as DNA, the CDR3 is TGTGCCAGCACAGTGGACAGGAGTAATGAAAAACTGTTTTTT.

The chain has TRBV5-1 and TRBJ2-2; TRBD2 matches at 14 bases. Per the germline V gene, CDR1 is SGHRS and CDR2 is YFSETQ. The CDR3 is made up of 15 amino acids. J lost 5 bases, V lost 4 bases, and 1 base had no gene match. The CDR3 DNA sequence: TGCGCCAGCAGCGGGACTAGCGGGAGAACCGGGGAGCTGTTTTTT. It translates to CASSGTSGRTGELFF.

J is TRBJ1-1 and V is TRBV18, with TRBD1 matching over 8 bases. CDR1 and CDR2 (germline): KGHSH, LQKENI. CDR3 size: 15 residues. Trimming took 2 bases from V and 6 from J; bases not matched to a gene: 8. CDR3 nucleotides: TGTGCCAGCTCACCATCGCGGACAGGGAGGGCTGAAGCTTTCTTT. It yields the protein CASSPSRTGRAEAFF.

The chain employs TRBV5-6 and TRBJ2-7, with 14 bases fitting TRBD2. Per germline, CDR1 SGHDT and CDR2 YYEEEE. The CDR3 loop spans 18 amino acids. The trim removed 4 bases at V and 0 bases at J, leaving 9 bases unmatched. The CDR3 coding sequence is TGTGCCAGCAGCAAGGGACTAGCGGGAGATCTGCTCTCCTACGAGCAGTACTTC. Translated, it gives CASSKGLAGDLLSYEQYF. The full variable domain, its missing parts supplied by reference TRBV5-6 and TRBJ2-7, is DAGVTQSPTHLIKTRGQQVTLRCSPKSGHDTVSWYQQALGQGPQFIFQYYEEEERQRGNFPDRFSGHQFPNYSSELNVNALLLGDSALYLCASSKGLAGDLLSYEQYFGPGTRLTVT.

The CDR3 region has the DNA TGTGCCAGCAGCACGACAGGGGGCTCCCTCCGTGGTGAAAAACTGTTTTTT. It encodes CASSTTGGSLRGEKLFF. The J gene is TRBJ1-4, the V gene TRBV9; 10 bases fit TRBD1. J was trimmed by 7 bases and V by 4 bases; bases with no gene match: 13. CDR1 SGDLS and CDR2 YYNGEE come from the germline V gene. This CDR3 is built from 17 residues.

The sample holds a few counts of this clone. The genes are TRBV7-8 and TRBJ2-2; 9 positions match TRBD2. V lost 5 bases to trimming and J lost 5 bases; unmatched junction nucleotides: 15. Germline lookup yields CDR1 SGHVS and CDR2 FQNEAQ. CDR3 length: 18 amino acids. The CDR3 loop reads CASSPPVGSGSRTGELFF. CDR3 nucleotides: TGTGCCAGCAGCCCCCCCGTCGGTAGCGGGAGCCGAACCGGGGAGCTGTTTTTT.